This is a list of T cell receptor beta chains from one sample in a study of identical twins. TCRdb fed the 5' RACE reads into MiXCR, producing one record per CDR3 protein. The sample lists around 1.7 million distinct CDR3 sequences; around a third were seen once. The sample consisted of cord blood. Receptor source: a newborn girl in good health. Each CDR3 is given with its conserved first and last residue. A D gene is named only where the DNA matches it firmly. Not every row has a clone size; where given, it reads once, few, many or a size class.

CDR3nt	CDR3aa	d_gene	j_gene	v_gene	abundance
TGTGCCAGCAGCCGAGGACAGCTATATGGCTACACCTTC	CASSRGQLYGYTF	-	TRBJ1-2	TRBV3-1	many
TGTGCCAGCAGGATACAGGCAGATACGCAGTATTTT	CASRIQADTQYF	-	TRBJ2-3	TRBV2	few
TGTGCCAGCAGTTTAGTAGGCCCCAATACGCAGTATTTT	CASSLVGPNTQYF	-	TRBJ2-3	TRBV12-3/TRBV12-4	many
TGCAGTGCTAGGCCGATAAGTATAGACGCTGAAGCTTTCTTT	CSARPISIDAEAFF	-	TRBJ1-1	TRBV20-1	-
TGTGCCAGCAGTTTATTTCTCCATCAGCCCCAGCATTTT	CASSLFLHQPQHF	-	TRBJ1-5	TRBV27	-
TGTGCCAGCAGAATACTAGCGGGGGGGTCAGATACGCCGTATTTT	CASRILAGGSDTPYF	TRBD2	TRBJ2-3	TRBV12-3/TRBV12-4	-
TGTGCCAGCAGTTTAGAGTTGGGGGGATCAGATACGCAGTATTTT	CASSLELGGSDTQYF	-	TRBJ2-3	TRBV28	few
TGTGCCACCAGTCTACCAGGGTCTGGGTACAATGAGCAGTTCTTC	CATSLPGSGYNEQFF	-	TRBJ2-1	TRBV24-1	many
TGCAGTGCCTGGGGGGGTGAAGCTTTCTTT	CSAWGGEAFF	-	TRBJ1-1	TRBV20-1	-
TGCGCCAGCAGCTTGCGAGCAGCTGCTAGCACAGATACGCAGTATTTT	CASSLRAAASTDTQYF	-	TRBJ2-3	TRBV5-1	few
TGCAGCGGGGGACAAAACACCGGGGAGCTGTTTTTT	CSGGQNTGELFF	-	TRBJ2-2	TRBV29-1	-
TGTGCCAGCAGTCTAGCTGTGGAAGAGACCCAGTACTTC	CASSLAVEETQYF	-	TRBJ2-5	TRBV3-1	few
TGTGCCACCAGCACAAGAGGCTACTATGGCTACACCTTC	CATSTRGYYGYTF	-	TRBJ1-2	TRBV15	few
TGTGCCACCAGTGATTTGATGGGAAAGGAAGCTTTCTTT	CATSDLMGKEAFF	-	TRBJ1-1	TRBV24-1	-
TGTGCCAGCAGCTTCGTGGGGGGCTTGAACACTGAAGCTTTCTTT	CASSFVGGLNTEAFF	-	TRBJ1-1	TRBV7-9	-
TGTGCCAGCAGCTGGAACAGGGGTTCTAACTATGGCTACACCTTC	CASSWNRGSNYGYTF	TRBD1	TRBJ1-2	TRBV7-9	-
TGTGCCAGCACCAATGGCCGAAGAGGGTACACAGATACGCAGTATTTT	CASTNGRRGYTDTQYF	-	TRBJ2-3	TRBV12-3/TRBV12-4	-
TGTGCCACCAGGAGGGCAGCCTTAAAGGGCGATCAGCCCCAGCATTTT	CATRRAALKGDQPQHF	-	TRBJ1-5	TRBV24-1	-
TGTGCCACCAGTGATTTAGGGGGGAGAGATACGCAGTATTTT	CATSDLGGRDTQYF	-	TRBJ2-3	TRBV24-1	few
TGTGCCAGCACCCCGGGGTATAGCGGTCCCAATGAGCAGTTCTTC	CASTPGYSGPNEQFF	-	TRBJ2-1	TRBV28	-
TGCAGTGCCTGGGGAGGGGACAAGCACTACGAGCAGTACTTC	CSAWGGDKHYEQYF	-	TRBJ2-7	TRBV20-1	few
TGTGCCAGCGGGGAGTACGAGCAGTACTTC	CASGEYEQYF	-	TRBJ2-7	TRBV6-1	few
TGTGCCAGCAGCTTAGTACTCGGACTAGCGGGGAAAGGGCAGTTCTTC	CASSLVLGLAGKGQFF	TRBD2	TRBJ2-1	TRBV7-9	-
TGCGCCAGCAGCCCCCCCAGGGACTTCAGTGGAGCTTTCTTT	CASSPPRDFSGAFF	-	TRBJ1-1	TRBV5-1	-
TGCAGCGTGTGGAACGGGGGGTCCTACGAGCAGTACTTC	CSVWNGGSYEQYF	TRBD2	TRBJ2-7	TRBV29-1	-
TGTGCCAGTCTCCAGGTCGGCTATGGCTACACCTTC	CASLQVGYGYTF	-	TRBJ1-2	TRBV6-5	many
TGTGCCAGCAGCCAAGAACGTCTCGGGTCAACCCTGGGGCTATATGGCTACACCTTC	CASSQERLGSTLGLYGYTF	-	TRBJ1-2	TRBV4-2	many
TGTGCCAGCAGTGAATGGGGTAGCACGAGCTCCTACAATGAGCAGTTCTTC	CASSEWGSTSSYNEQFF	-	TRBJ2-1	TRBV25-1	-
TGTGCCAGCAGCCAAGGACGGTCTCTCTATAATTCACCCCTCCACTTT	CASSQGRSLYNSPLHF	-	TRBJ1-6	TRBV4-2	many
TGTGCCAGCAGCTTAGCCCTGACAGGGTGGCAAGAGACCCAGTACTTC	CASSLALTGWQETQYF	TRBD1	TRBJ2-5	TRBV5-4	-
TGCAGTGCCCCGTTATTCAATGAGCAGTTCTTC	CSAPLFNEQFF	-	TRBJ2-1	TRBV20-1	-
TGTGCCAGCAGCTTATTCAGTACCGGCACTGAAGCTTTCTTT	CASSLFSTGTEAFF	-	TRBJ1-1	TRBV7-2	-
TGTGCCAGCAGTGATAGGGGGGTAGGAGATGGCTACACCTTC	CASSDRGVGDGYTF	-	TRBJ1-2	TRBV2	-
TGTGCCAGCAGCTCGCCGGCCCTCTCTAACTATGGCTACACCTTC	CASSSPALSNYGYTF	-	TRBJ1-2	TRBV7-2	few
TGTGCCAGCAGCTCCGGGACAGGGCAATACGAGCAGTACTTC	CASSSGTGQYEQYF	TRBD1	TRBJ2-7	TRBV11-3	-
TGTGCCAGCAGCCAGACTGGACAGGGGGCATCCTACGAGCAGTACTTC	CASSQTGQGASYEQYF	TRBD1	TRBJ2-7	TRBV5-6	few
TGTGCCAGCAGCCCACGGGGACAGGGACTCGAAAAACTGTTTTTT	CASSPRGQGLEKLFF	TRBD1	TRBJ1-4	TRBV7-9	-
TGTGCCACCAGTGAGTCCGGGAAAATCCGCTCTGGGGCCAACGTCCTGACTTTC	CATSESGKIRSGANVLTF	-	TRBJ2-6	TRBV24-1	-
TGCGCCAGCAGCTTGGAATGGCTTCTACCCAATGAGCAGTTCTTC	CASSLEWLLPNEQFF	-	TRBJ2-1	TRBV5-1	few
TGTGCCAGCAGTTTAAGGGGCGATACGGGTGGCTACACCTTC	CASSLRGDTGGYTF	-	TRBJ1-2	TRBV12-3/TRBV12-4	-
TGCAGTGCTAGGCGGGACCGGTACGGTTCACCCCTCCACTTT	CSARRDRYGSPLHF	-	TRBJ1-6	TRBV20-1	-
TGCAGTGCTTCCGGGACAGGGAGGCCAGATACGCAGTATTTT	CSASGTGRPDTQYF	TRBD1	TRBJ2-3	TRBV20-1	-
TGCAGTGAGTCCGGGACTAGCAACAATGAGCAGTTCTTC	CSESGTSNNEQFF	TRBD2	TRBJ2-1	TRBV20-1	-